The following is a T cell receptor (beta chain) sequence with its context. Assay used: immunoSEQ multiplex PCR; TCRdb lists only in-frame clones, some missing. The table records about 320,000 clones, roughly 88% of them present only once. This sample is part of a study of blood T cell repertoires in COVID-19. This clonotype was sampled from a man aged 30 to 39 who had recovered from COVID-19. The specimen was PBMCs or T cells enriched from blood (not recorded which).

The CDR3 DNA is TGTGCCAGCAGTTTAACGGGGGTAAGCAATCAGCCCCAGCATTTT. Translated, it gives CASSLTGVSNQPQHF. The chain is built from TRBV28 and TRBJ1-5; D is possibly TRBD1 (5 bases). Germline V gene sequence: CDR1 MDHEN, CDR2 SYDVKM. The V and J ends lost 2 bases and 1 base respectively, with 9 bases between them. This CDR3 comprises 15 residues.